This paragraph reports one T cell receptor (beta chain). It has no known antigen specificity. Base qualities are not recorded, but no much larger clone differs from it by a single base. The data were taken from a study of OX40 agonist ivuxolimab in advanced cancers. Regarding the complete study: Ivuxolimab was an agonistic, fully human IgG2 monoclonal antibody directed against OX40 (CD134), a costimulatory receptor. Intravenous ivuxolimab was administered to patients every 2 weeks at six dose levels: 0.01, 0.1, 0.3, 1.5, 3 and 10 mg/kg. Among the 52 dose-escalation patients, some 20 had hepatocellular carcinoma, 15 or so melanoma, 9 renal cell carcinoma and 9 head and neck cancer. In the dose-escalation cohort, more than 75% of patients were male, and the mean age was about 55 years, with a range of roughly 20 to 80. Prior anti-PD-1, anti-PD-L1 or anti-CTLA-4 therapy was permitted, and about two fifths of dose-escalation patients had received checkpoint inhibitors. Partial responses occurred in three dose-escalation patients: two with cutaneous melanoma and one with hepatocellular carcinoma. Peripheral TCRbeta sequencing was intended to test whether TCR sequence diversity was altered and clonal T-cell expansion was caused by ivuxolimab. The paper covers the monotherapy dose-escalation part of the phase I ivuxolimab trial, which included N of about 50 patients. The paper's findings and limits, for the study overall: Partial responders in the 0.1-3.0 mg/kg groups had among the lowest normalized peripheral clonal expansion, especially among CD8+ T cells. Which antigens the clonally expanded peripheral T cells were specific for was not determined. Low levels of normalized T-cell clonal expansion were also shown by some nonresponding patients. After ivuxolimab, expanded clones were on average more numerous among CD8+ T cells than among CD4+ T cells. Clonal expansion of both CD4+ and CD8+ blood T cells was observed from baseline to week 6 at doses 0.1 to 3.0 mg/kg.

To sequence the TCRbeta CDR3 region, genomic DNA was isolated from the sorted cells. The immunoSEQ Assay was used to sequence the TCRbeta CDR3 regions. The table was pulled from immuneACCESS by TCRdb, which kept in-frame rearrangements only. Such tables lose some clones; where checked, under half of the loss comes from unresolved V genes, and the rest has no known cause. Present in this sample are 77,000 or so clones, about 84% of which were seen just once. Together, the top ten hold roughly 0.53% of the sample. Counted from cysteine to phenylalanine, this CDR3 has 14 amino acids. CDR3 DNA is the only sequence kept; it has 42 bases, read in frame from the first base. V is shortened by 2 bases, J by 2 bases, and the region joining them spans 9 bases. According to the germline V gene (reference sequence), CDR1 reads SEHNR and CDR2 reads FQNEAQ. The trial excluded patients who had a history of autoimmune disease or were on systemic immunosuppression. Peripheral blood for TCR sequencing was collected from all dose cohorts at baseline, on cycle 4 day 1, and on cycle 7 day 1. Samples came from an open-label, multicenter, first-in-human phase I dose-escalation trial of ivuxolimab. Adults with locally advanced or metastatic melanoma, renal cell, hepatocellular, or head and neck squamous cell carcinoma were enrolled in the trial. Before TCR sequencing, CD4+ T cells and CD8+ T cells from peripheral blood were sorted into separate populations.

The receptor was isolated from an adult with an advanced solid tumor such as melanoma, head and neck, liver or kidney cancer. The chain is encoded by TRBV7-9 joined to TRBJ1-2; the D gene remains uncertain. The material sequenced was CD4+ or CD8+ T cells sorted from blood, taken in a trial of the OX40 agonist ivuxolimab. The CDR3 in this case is CASSLRAANYGYTF. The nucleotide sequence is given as TGTGCCAGCAGCTTACGAGCAGCCAACTATGGCTACACCTTC.